Below, one T cell receptor (beta chain) is given with its context. The antigen remains unidentified. These data belong to a study of cytomegalovirus exposure and HLA in healthy donors. Study-wide context: Earlier sequencing of some 170 million T cells yielded around 100 million unique TCR beta sequences.

Study results and caveats: The authors excluded some V segments, including TRBV6-2 and TRBV6-3, as indistinguishable.

Every donor was a healthy person donating bone marrow. PCR employed 60 Vbeta and 13 Jbeta primers. Measured with immunoSEQ multiplex PCR; TCRdb has only the in-frame clones, and not every one. The sample holds almost 200,000 clones; about four fifths are singletons and the top ten take nearly 0.4%. This CDR3 is built from 14 residues. V dropped 4 bases and J dropped 0 bases, with 10 bases sitting between them. Germline lookup yields CDR1 SQVTM and CDR2 ANQGSEA. V is TRBV29-1 and J is TRBJ1-3, with D unresolved. The sequencing input was PBMCs. The TCR comes from a male donor in good health and CMV-seropositive. Written as DNA, the CDR3 is TGCAGCGTTGTAGTCGCCGCCTCTGGAAACACCATATATTTT. It codes for CSVVVAASGNTIYF.